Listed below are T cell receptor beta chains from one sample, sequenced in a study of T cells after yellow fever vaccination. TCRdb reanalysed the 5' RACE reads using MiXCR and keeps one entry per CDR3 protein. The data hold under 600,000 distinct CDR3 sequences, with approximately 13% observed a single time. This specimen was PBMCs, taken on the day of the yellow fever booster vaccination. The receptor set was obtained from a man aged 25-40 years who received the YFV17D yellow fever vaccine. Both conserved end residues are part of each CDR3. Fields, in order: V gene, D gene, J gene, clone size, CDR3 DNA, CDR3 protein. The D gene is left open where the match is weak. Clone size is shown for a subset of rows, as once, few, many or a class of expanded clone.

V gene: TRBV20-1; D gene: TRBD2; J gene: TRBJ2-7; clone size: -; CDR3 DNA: TGCAGTGCAGTTCAGACTAGCGGGAGGCCCTACGAGCAGTACTTC; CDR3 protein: CSAVQTSGRPYEQYF
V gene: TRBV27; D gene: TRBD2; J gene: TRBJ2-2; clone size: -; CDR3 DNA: TGTGCCAGCAGTCGGACTAGCGGGAGGACCAACACCGGGGAGCTGTTTTTT; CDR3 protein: CASSRTSGRTNTGELFF
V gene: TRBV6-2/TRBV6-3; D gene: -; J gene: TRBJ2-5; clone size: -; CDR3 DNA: TGTGCCAGCAGTTTGGGTAGGACATTAACCTCAGAGACCCAGTACTTC; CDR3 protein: CASSLGRTLTSETQYF
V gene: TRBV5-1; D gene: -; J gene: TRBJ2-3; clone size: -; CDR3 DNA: TGCGCCAGCAGCTTAGGGATACGCGGCACAGATACGCAGTATTTT; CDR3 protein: CASSLGIRGTDTQYF
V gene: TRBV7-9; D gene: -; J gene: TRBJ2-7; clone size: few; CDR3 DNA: TGTGCCAGCAGCCCTAGGGCCCTCGAGTCCTACGAGCAGTACTTC; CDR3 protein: CASSPRALESYEQYF
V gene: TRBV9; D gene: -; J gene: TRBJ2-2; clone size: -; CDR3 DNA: TGTGCCAGCAGCGTAGGACTAGCCGGGGAGCTGTTTTTT; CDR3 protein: CASSVGLAGELFF
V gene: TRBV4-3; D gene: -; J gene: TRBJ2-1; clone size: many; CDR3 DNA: TGCGCCAGCAGCCGACGGGACATTTCCAATGAGCAGTTCTTC; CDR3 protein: CASSRRDISNEQFF
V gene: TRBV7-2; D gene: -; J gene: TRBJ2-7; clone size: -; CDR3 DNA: TGTGCCAGCAGCTGGCTGGGTGAGGGAGGATGGCAGTACTTC; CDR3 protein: CASSWLGEGGWQYF
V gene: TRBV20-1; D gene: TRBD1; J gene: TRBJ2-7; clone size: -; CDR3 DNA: TGCAGTGCCTCAGGACAGGGGAGCCCCTACGAGCAGTACTTC; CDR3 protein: CSASGQGSPYEQYF
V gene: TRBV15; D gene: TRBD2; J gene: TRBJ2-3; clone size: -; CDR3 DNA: TGTGCCACGGGACTACTTGTAGCAGATACGCAGTATTTT; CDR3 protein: CATGLLVADTQYF
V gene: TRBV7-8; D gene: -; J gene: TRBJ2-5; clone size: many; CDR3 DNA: TGTGCCAGCACCCCCGGGGCATCCCAGTACTTC; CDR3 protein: CASTPGASQYF
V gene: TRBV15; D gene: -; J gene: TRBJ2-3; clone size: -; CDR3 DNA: TGTGCCACCAGCAGATCCCCCTCGGATACGCAGTATTTT; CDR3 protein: CATSRSPSDTQYF
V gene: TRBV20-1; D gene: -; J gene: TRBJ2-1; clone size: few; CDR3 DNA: TGCAGTGCTCAGATGTCGGGGGAATACAATGAGCAGTTCTTC; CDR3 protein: CSAQMSGEYNEQFF
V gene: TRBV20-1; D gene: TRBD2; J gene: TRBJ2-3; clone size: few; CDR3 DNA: TGCAGTGCTAGGGAGTCTAGCGGGGGGTATACGCAGTATTTT; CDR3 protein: CSARESSGGYTQYF
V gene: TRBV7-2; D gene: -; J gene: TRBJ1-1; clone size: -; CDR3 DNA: TGTGCCAGCAACCCACGTTTGGGGTTAGCTGAAGCTTTCTTT; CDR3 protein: CASNPRLGLAEAFF